The 19 T cell receptor beta chains below all came from one sample that was sequenced in a study of shared clonotypes between healthy human individuals. Assay: immunoSEQ multiplex PCR; the TCRdb copy retains only in-frame clones and omits some. Of around 2,100,000 clones in the sample, about 95% were seen once. CD45RO negativity and positive selection for CCR7 defined naive CD8 cells, a population that excluded terminally differentiated effector memory CD45RA+ cells. Sequenced input: naive CD8+ T cells sorted from blood. These receptors came from a young man in good health.

V and J are TRBV29-1 and TRBJ2-7; D gene ambiguous. Germline values: CDR1 SQVTM, CDR2 ANQGSEA. Trimming removed 7 bases at V and 1 base at J, with 14 bases between. This CDR3 contains 13 residues. Written as DNA, the CDR3 is TGCAGCGCTTTGTACCAAGAATCCTACGAGCAGTACTTC. The encoded protein is CSALYQESYEQYF.

In DNA form, the CDR3 reads TGTGCCAGCAGCGTAGATATCGAGAGGACTTACAATGAGCAGTTCTTC. It specifies CASSVDIERTYNEQFF. This chain uses TRBV9 with TRBJ2-1; D is perhaps TRBD2 (5 bases). CDR3 size: 16 residues. The germline gives CDR1 SGDLS, CDR2 YYNGEE. V was trimmed by 0 bases and J by 4 bases, leaving 14 bases between them.

The gene calls are TRBV9 and TRBJ1-2, with 7 bases lining up with TRBD1. CDR3 length equals 12 residues. V lost 4 bases to trimming and J lost 7 bases; unmatched junction nucleotides: 4. The germline gives CDR1 SGDLS, CDR2 YYNGEE. CDR3 amino acids: CASSTTGLGYTF. The CDR3, as DNA: TGTGCCAGCAGCACGACAGGGCTTGGCTACACCTTC. Together with reference TRBV9 and TRBJ1-2, the CDR3 gives the full variable domain: DSGVTQTPKHLITATGQRVTLRCSPRSGDLSVYWYQQSLDQGLQFLIQYYNGEERAKGNILERFSAQQFPDLHSELNLSSLELGDSALYFCASSTTGLGYTFGSGTRLTVV.

This rearrangement joins TRBV19 to TRBJ2-3; weak D call: TRBD2 (6 bases). Germline V CDR1 and CDR2: LNHDA, SQIVND (reference sequence). The CDR3 covers 14 residues. Trimming pared 1 base from V and 2 bases from J, leaving 7 bases between. CDR3 amino acids: CASSIAGDTDTQYF. CDR3 nucleotides: TGTGCCAGTAGTATAGCGGGAGACACAGATACGCAGTATTTT.

The V call is TRBV13, the J call TRBJ2-3, with 13 bases aligning to TRBD2. J was trimmed by 5 bases and V by 2 bases; bases with no gene match: 4. CDR3 size: 16 residues. The germline V gene has CDR1 PRHDT and CDR2 FYEKMQ (reference sequence). The CDR3 protein is CASSLTSGGARDTQYF. The DNA of the CDR3 is TGTGCCAGCAGCTTAACTAGCGGGGGGGCCAGAGATACGCAGTATTTT. The full variable domain, with the rest looked up from reference TRBV13 and TRBJ2-3, is AAGVIQSPRHLIKEKRETATLKCYPIPRHDTVYWYQQGPGQDPQFLISFYEKMQSDKGSIPDRFSAQQFSDYHSELNMSSLELGDSALYFCASSLTSGGARDTQYFGPGTRLTVL.

The chain employs TRBV28 and TRBJ2-7; no clear D gene. V shed 8 bases and J shed 3 bases, with 5 bases lying between them. The germline V gene has CDR1 MDHEN and CDR2 SYDVKM. The length of the CDR3 is 10 residues. CDR3 in amino acids: CASGDYEQYF. In nucleotides, the CDR3 is TGTGCCAGCGGAGACTACGAGCAGTACTTC. Complete variable domain (other parts from reference TRBV28 and TRBJ2-7): DVKVTQSSRYLVKRTGEKVFLECVQDMDHENMFWYRQDPGLGLRLIYFSYDVKMKEKGDIPEGYSVSREKKERFSLILESASTNQTSMYLCASGDYEQYFGPGTRLTVT.

The chain couples TRBV10-2 to TRBJ2-7; maybe TRBD1 (5 bases). V lost 2 bases to trimming and J lost 3 bases, with 8 bases between them. The CDR3 has 13 residues. From germline, CDR1 is WSHSY and CDR2 SAAADI. This chain's CDR3 is CASSEGADYEQYF. In DNA form, the CDR3 reads TGCGCCAGCAGTGAGGGGGCAGACTACGAGCAGTACTTC.

J is TRBJ1-4 and V is TRBV7-9; D remains unclear. Trimming left V 5 bases short and J 7 bases short, with 14 bases between. Looked up from germline, CDR1 is SEHNR and CDR2 is FQNEAQ (reference sequence). The CDR3 spans 14 residues. The CDR3 sequence: CASSPGVTLEKLFF. CDR3 bases: TGTGCCAGCAGCCCTGGGGTGACCCTTGAAAAACTGTTTTTT. The full variable domain, in which reference TRBV7-9 and TRBJ1-4 provide the parts outside the CDR3, is DTGVSQNPRHKITKRGQNVTFRCDPISEHNRLYWYRQTLGQGPEFLTYFQNEAQLEKSRLLSDRFSAERPKGSFSTLEIQRTEQGDSAMYLCASSPGVTLEKLFFGSGTQLSVL.

J is TRBJ2-1 and V is TRBV19; 12 bases are a match to TRBD1. V dropped 3 bases and J dropped 8; count of bases not matched to a gene: 8. Per the germline V gene, CDR1 is LNHDA and CDR2 is SQIVND (reference sequence). This CDR3 has 16 residues. CDR3 sequence: CASSMGDRGLIDEQFF. The CDR3 DNA follows: TGTGCCAGTAGTATGGGGGACAGGGGGCTTATCGATGAGCAGTTCTTC.

The J gene is TRBJ2-1, the V gene TRBV5-6, with TRBD2 matching over 7 bases. This CDR3 is built from 15 residues. The germline V gene has CDR1 SGHDT and CDR2 YYEEEE. J lost 2 bases, V lost 3 bases, and 5 bases had no gene match. CDR3 in amino acids: CASSYRDYPYNEQFF. The CDR3 bases are TGTGCCAGCAGCTACCGGGACTATCCCTACAATGAGCAGTTCTTC.

This chain links TRBV6-1 with TRBJ1-1; 7 positions agree with TRBD1. After removal of 2 bases from V and 5 bases from J, the junction contained 8 bases not matched to a gene. Germline V gene sequence: CDR1 MNHNS, CDR2 SASEGT. The CDR3 runs 15 residues. CDR3 in DNA: TGTGCCAGCAGTGAATTTAACAGGGGAGGGACTGAAGCTTTCTTT. It specifies CASSEFNRGGTEAFF.

The gene calls are TRBV19 and TRBJ2-1; D gene ambiguous. Trimming pared 6 bases from V and 5 bases from J, leaving 14 bases between. This CDR3 is built from 14 residues. Per germline, CDR1 LNHDA and CDR2 SQIVND (reference sequence). The DNA for the CDR3 is TGTGCCAGTAGATTGGTAGGACCCAACAATGAGCAGTTCTTC. Translated, it gives CASRLVGPNNEQFF.

Points on this clone: One junction end does not reproduce the germline sequence, and a read error may be involved. The chain recombines TRBV29-1 with TRBJ2-1; D may match TRBD1 or TRBD2 (6 bases each). CDR3 length: 12 amino acids. From germline, CDR1 is SQVTM and CDR2 ANQGSEA. CDR3 amino acids: CSATTLGGPEVF. The CDR3 DNA follows: TGCAGCGCCACGACCCTCGGGGGCCCCGAGGTCTTC.

This chain uses TRBV27 with TRBJ2-5, with TRBD2 identical over 10 bases. V shed 6 bases and J 6 bases; nucleotides not matched to a gene: 4. This CDR3 contains 13 residues. CDR1 is MNHEY, CDR2 SMNVEV, per germline (reference sequence). CDR3 residues: CASRGLAQKTQYF. In DNA, the CDR3 is TGTGCCAGCAGGGGACTAGCGCAGAAGACCCAGTACTTC.

The V and J genes are TRBV12-2 and TRBJ2-3. TRBV12-2 is termed a pseudogene. CDR3 size: 12 residues. CDR3 sequence (DNA): TGTGCAAGTCCCATGGGGGAGGATACGCAGTATTTT. It encodes CASPMGEDTQYF.

This clone was seen a single time. This chain uses TRBV15 with TRBJ1-1, with D hard to call. With 5 bases removed from V and 6 bases from J, the gap between germline ends came to 13 bases. The V gene's germline CDR1 is LNHNV and CDR2 YYDKDF (reference sequence). CDR3 size: 13 residues. CDR3: CATSAPENPEAFF. The CDR3 DNA reads TGTGCCACCAGCGCCCCTGAGAATCCTGAAGCTTTCTTT.

As DNA, the CDR3 is TGTGCCAGCAGCTTTGGGGGAGGAAATCAAATCGATACGCAGTATTTT. Amino acid sequence: CASSFGGGNQIDTQYF. The genes are TRBV11-3 and TRBJ2-3, with TRBD2 as a possible D gene (6 bases). Per the germline V gene, CDR1 is SGHNT and CDR2 is YENEEA. V shed 3 bases and J shed 6 bases, with 19 bases lying between them. The CDR3 runs to 16 residues.

The chain has TRBV19 and TRBJ1-2; the match to TRBD1 covers 7 bases. CDR1 and CDR2 (germline): LNHDA, SQIVND (reference sequence). With 5 bases clipped from V and 4 bases from J, the junction kept 4 bases outside the gene matches. This CDR3 contains 13 residues. The CDR3 region has the DNA TGTGCCAGTAGTTTCCGGACAGGCTATGGCTACACCTTC. It encodes CASSFRTGYGYTF.

This chain uses TRBV18 with TRBJ2-2; 7 positions match TRBD1. The CDR3 consists of 15 residues. V shed 0 bases and J 5 bases; nucleotides not matched to a gene: 3. In germline, CDR1 is KGHSH, CDR2 LQKENI. The CDR3 region is CASSPPGTETGELFF. For the CDR3, the DNA is TGTGCCAGCTCACCACCCGGGACAGAAACCGGGGAGCTGTTTTTT.